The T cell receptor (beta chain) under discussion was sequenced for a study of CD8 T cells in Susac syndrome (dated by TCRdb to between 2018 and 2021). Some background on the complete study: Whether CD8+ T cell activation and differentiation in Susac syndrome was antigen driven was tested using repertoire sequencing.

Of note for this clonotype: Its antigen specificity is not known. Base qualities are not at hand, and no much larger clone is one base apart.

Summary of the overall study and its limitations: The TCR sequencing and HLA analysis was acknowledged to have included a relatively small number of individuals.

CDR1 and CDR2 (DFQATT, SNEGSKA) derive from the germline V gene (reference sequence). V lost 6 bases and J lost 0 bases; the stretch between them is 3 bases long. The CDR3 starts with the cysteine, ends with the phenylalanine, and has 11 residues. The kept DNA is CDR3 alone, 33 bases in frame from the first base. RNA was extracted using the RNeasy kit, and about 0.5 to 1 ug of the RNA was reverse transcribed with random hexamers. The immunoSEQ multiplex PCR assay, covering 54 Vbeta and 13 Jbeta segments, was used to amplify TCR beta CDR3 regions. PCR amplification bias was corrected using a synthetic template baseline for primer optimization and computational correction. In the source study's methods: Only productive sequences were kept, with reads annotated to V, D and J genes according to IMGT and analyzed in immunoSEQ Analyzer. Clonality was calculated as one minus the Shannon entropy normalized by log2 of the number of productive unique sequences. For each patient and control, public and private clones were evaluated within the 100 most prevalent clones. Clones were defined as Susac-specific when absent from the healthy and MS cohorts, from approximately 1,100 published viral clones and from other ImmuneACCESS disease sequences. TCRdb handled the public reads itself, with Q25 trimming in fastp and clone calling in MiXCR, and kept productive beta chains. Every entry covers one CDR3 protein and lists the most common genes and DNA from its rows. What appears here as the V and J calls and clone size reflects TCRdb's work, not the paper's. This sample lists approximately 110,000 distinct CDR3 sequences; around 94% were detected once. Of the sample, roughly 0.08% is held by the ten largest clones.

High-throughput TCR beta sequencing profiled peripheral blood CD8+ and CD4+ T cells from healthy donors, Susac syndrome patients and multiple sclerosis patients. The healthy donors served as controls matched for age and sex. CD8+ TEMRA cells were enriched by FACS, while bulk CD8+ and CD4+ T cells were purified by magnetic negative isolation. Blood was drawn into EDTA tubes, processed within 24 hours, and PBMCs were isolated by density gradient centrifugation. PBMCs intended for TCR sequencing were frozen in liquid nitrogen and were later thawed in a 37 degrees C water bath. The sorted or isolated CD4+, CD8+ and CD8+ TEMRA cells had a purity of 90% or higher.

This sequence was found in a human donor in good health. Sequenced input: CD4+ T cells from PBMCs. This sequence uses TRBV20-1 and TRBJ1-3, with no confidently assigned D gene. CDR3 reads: CSADSGNTIYF. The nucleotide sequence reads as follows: TGCAGTGCCGACTCTGGAAACACCATATATTTT.